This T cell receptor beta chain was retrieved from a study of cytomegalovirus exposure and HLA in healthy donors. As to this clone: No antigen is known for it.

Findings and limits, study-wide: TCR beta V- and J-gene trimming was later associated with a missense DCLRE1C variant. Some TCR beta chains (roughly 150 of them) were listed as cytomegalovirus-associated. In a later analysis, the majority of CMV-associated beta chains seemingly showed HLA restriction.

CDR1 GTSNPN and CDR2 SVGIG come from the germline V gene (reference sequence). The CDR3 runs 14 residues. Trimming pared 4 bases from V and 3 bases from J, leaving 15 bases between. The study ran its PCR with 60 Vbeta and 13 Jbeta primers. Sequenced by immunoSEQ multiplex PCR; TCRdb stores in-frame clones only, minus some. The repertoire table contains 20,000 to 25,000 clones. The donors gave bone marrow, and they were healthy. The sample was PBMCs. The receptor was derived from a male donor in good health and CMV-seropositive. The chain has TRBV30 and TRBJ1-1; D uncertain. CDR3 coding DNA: TGTGCCTGGAAGGAGTCTCCGGGAGACACTGAAGCTTTCTTT. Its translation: CAWKESPGDTEAFF.